One and the same sample provided the 16 T cell receptor beta chains below, sequenced in a study of T cells in Graves' hyperthyroidism and ophthalmopathy. Amplification yielded TCR beta CDR3 regions, with RNA transcripts as the source. First-round RT-PCR of the TCR CDR3 relied on the HTBI primer set. TCRdb processed the multiplex PCR reads anew with MiXCR; each CDR3 protein has one entry. Of hundreds of thousands of distinct CDR3 sequences listed, 30% to 40% are singletons. Sequencing input: blood. Source of these receptors: a woman aged 40 to 49 with Graves' hyperthyroidism.

This clonotype has at least ten counts. This chain joins TRBV12-3 or TRBV12-4 and TRBJ1-5; 9 bases align to TRBD1. The CDR3 sequence is 13 residues long. V shed 6 bases and J 5 bases; nucleotides not matched to a gene: 2. CDR3 DNA: TGTGCCAGCAGATGGACAGGGGATCAGCCCCAGCATTTT. Protein product: CASRWTGDQPQHF.

Regarding this clonotype: Just one base apart from a much larger clone, this may be a read error. The chain links TRBV12-3 or TRBV12-4 to TRBJ1-6; D is perhaps TRBD1 (5 bases). This CDR3 is built from 15 residues. The V end was cut by 8 bases, the J end by 7 bases, with 18 bases between. The CDR3 is CASGPQGEKNSPLHF. The CDR3 coding sequence is TGTGCCAGCGGCCCTCAGGGAGAGAAGAATTCACCCCTCCACTTT.

The chain combines TRBV6-1 with TRBJ1-5; D is ambiguous. Trimming shortened V by 0 bases and J by 5 bases, and 26 bases separated the two germline ends. This CDR3 region has 20 residues. Germline V CDR1 and CDR2: MNHNS, SASEGT. The CDR3 region has the DNA TGTGCCAGCAGTGAAGCGCTTCGGGCAGGTATACTTTCCGGATATCAGCCCCAGCATTTT. It codes for CASSEALRAGILSGYQPQHF.

J is TRBJ2-5 and V is TRBV20-1; no clear D. The last part of the DNA fits TRBJ2-1 better; the J call may be wrong. This CDR3 has 12 amino acids. The germline gives CDR1 DFQATT, CDR2 SNEGSKA (reference sequence). CDR3 sequence: CSARDGRNEQFF. As DNA, the CDR3 is TGCAGTGCTAGAGATGGCCGGAATGAGCAGTTCTTC.

This clonotype was observed at least ten times. The V and J genes are TRBV4-3 and TRBJ1-2; D perhaps matches TRBD1 (5 bases). This CDR3 region has 12 residues. CDR1 and CDR2 from the germline V gene are LGHNA and YSLEER. The V gene lost 5 bases and the J gene lost 8 bases, with 12 bases spanning the gap. The CDR3 spells CASSSGTRGYTF. The CDR3 coding sequence is TGCGCCAGCAGCTCGGGGACGAGGGGCTACACCTTC.

This chain joins TRBV9 and TRBJ1-2; TRBD1 might be the D (6 bases). V was pared by 4 bases and J by 6 bases, with 19 bases between. The CDR3 contains 15 residues. Germline V lookup: CDR1 SGDLS, CDR2 YYNGEE. Here the CDR3 DNA reads TGTGCCAGCAGCCAAGTAGGAGGGGGGCATAATGGCTACACCTTC. It codes for CASSQVGGGHNGYTF.

This clonotype was seen at least ten times. The V and J genes are TRBV7-9 and TRBJ2-6; unclear D gene. Germline V gene lookup returns CDR1 SEHNR and CDR2 FQNEAQ (reference sequence). This CDR3 is built from 11 residues. V lost 8 bases and J lost 4, with 3 bases in between. CDR3 bases: TGTGCCAGCGTCGGGGCCAACGTCCTGACTTTC. Protein product: CASVGANVLTF. The full variable domain, with the rest looked up from reference TRBV7-9 and TRBJ2-6, is DTGVSQNPRHKITKRGQNVTFRCDPISEHNRLYWYRQTLGQGPEFLTYFQNEAQLEKSRLLSDRFSAERPKGSFSTLEIQRTEQGDSAMYLCASVGANVLTFGAGSRLTVL.

There are a few counts of this clonotype. One end of the junction fails to match germline, which may point to a read error. The chain couples TRBV7-8 to TRBJ2-7; 9 bases map to TRBD1. Germline V CDR1 and CDR2: SGHVS, FQNEAQ. The CDR3 loop spans 16 amino acids. CDR3 coding DNA: TGCGCCAGCAGCCAAGAAAGAACAGGGGGCATTTACGAGCAGTACTTC. Translated, it gives CASSQERTGGIYEQYF.

The chain couples TRBV19 to TRBJ2-2; D may be TRBD1 (6 bases). The CDR3 covers 14 residues. Germline V gene sequence: CDR1 LNHDA, CDR2 SQIVND (reference sequence). V was cut by 3 bases and J by 10 bases, with 15 bases left in between. The CDR3 coding sequence is TGTGCCAGTAGTATCCCCGACAGGTCCGAGGAGCTGTTTTTT. It is translated as CASSIPDRSEELFF.

This sequence joins TRBV5-1 and TRBJ1-6; 8 nucleotides align to TRBD1. The CDR3 has 13 amino acids. V shed 6 bases and J 8 bases; nucleotides not matched to a gene: 4. CDR1 and CDR2 (germline): SGHRS, YFSETQ. CDR3 sequence: CASKGQDDSPLHF. The CDR3 DNA reads as TGCGCCAGCAAGGGACAGGATGATTCACCCCTCCACTTT.

The rearrangement uses TRBV27 and TRBJ2-5; 9 bases align to TRBD1. Unmatched junction bases numbered 7, after V lost 6 bases and J lost 5 bases. This CDR3 has 14 amino acids. Looked up from germline, CDR1 is MNHEY and CDR2 is SMNVEV (reference sequence). CDR3 loop: CASSKDRGWETQYF. CDR3 in DNA: TGTGCCAGCAGCAAGGACAGGGGTTGGGAGACCCAGTACTTC.

This clonotype was detected many times. This chain links TRBV20-1 with TRBJ2-1; TRBD1 agrees at 11 bases. This CDR3 has 13 amino acids. CDR1 DFQATT and CDR2 SNEGSKA come from the germline V gene (reference sequence). V shed 6 bases, J shed 7 bases, and the junction held 5 bases outside the gene matches. The CDR3 DNA follows: TGCAGTGCCCGGGGGACAGGGGGTAATGAGCAGTTCTTC. Protein product: CSARGTGGNEQFF.

This clonotype has ten or more counts. CDR3 protein: CSTRDNSWDGELFF. In nucleotides, the CDR3 is TGCAGCACCCGGGACAACTCGTGGGACGGGGAGCTGTTTTTT. The J gene is TRBJ2-2, the V gene TRBV29-1; perhaps TRBD1 as D (6 bases). The V gene's germline CDR1 is SQVTM and CDR2 ANQGSEA. This CDR3 has 14 residues. Trimming left V 8 bases short and J 7 bases short, with 20 bases between.

This clonotype was counted a single time. This chain joins TRBV2 and TRBJ1-1, with 8 positions matching TRBD1. This CDR3 region has 11 residues. Germline CDR1 is SNHLY and CDR2 is FYNNEI. The ends lost 6 bases at V and 12 bases at J; junction bases unmatched: 6. CDR3 nucleotide sequence: TGTGCCAGCAGGCAGGGGGCGAGGCCTTTCTTT. It yields the protein CASRQGARPFF. Full variable domain (remainder filled in from reference TRBV2 and TRBJ1-1): EPEVTQTPSHQVTQMGQEVILRCVPISNHLYFYWYRQILGQKVEFLVSFYNNEISEKSEIFDDQFSVERPDGSNFTLKIRSTKLEDSAMYFCASRQGARPFFGQGTRLTVV.

This clonotype came up once. The chain is built from TRBV24-1 and TRBJ2-1; possibly TRBD1 or TRBD2 for D (6 bases each). V was shortened by 8 bases and J by 7 bases, with 14 bases between the two germline ends. Germline values: CDR1 KGHDR, CDR2 SFDVKD. CDR3 length equals 13 residues. The CDR3 DNA reads TGTGCCACCACAGGGGAGGAGGGGAATGAGCAGTTCTTC. Translation gives CATTGEEGNEQFF.

V usage is TRBV19 and J usage is TRBJ1-1; D is perhaps TRBD1 (6 bases). V lost 6 bases to trimming and J lost 6 bases, with 20 bases between them. This CDR3 is built from 15 residues. Per the germline V gene, CDR1 is LNHDA and CDR2 is SQIVND (reference sequence). The CDR3 DNA sequence: TGTGCCAGTAGCGTACCAGTCGGGGGCTTCGCTGAAGCTTTCTTT. Translation gives CASSVPVGGFAEAFF.